This T cell receptor beta chain comes out of a study of patients and donors after allogeneic stem cell transplantation. This clonotype was counted only a few times. This CDR3 has 15 residues. The germline V gene has CDR1 SGHAT and CDR2 FQNNGV. V dropped 5 bases and J dropped 0 bases, with 13 bases sitting between them. TCRdb independently ran MiXCR on the RT-PCR reads; one entry per CDR3 protein. This repertoire shows around 90,000 distinct CDR3 sequences, around 48% found once; its top ten account for roughly two thirds. This chain links TRBV11-2 with TRBJ1-1; possible D gene TRBD1, 5 bases. The receptor was isolated from a human donor who was either an allogeneic HSCT recipient or a stem cell or donor lymphocyte infusion donor (not recorded which). It is not recorded whose cells these are; they may come from a transplant donor. What was sequenced was blood, either unsorted or a sorted T cell fraction (not recorded which). The CDR3 nucleotides are TGTGCCAGCAGCCCTAAGTGGGGCATGAACACTGAAGCTTTCTTT. Protein: CASSPKWGMNTEAFF. Looking up the rest from reference TRBV11-2 and TRBJ1-1 gives the full variable domain: EAGVAQSPRYKIIEKRQSVAFWCNPISGHATLYWYQQILGQGPKLLIQFQNNGVVDDSQLPKDRFSAERLKGVDSTLKIQPAKLEDSAVYLCASSPKWGMNTEAFFGQGTRLTVV.